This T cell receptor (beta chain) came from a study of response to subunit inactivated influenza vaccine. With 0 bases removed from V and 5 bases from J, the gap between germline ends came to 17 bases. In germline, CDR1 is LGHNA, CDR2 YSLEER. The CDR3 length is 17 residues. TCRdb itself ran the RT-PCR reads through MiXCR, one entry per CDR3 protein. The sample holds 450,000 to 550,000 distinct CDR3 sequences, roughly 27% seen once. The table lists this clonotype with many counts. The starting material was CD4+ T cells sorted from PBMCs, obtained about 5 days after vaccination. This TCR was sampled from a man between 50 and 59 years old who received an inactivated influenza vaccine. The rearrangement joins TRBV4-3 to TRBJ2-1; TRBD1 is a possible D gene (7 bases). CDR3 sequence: CASSQEVGQGGNNEQFF. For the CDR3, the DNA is TGCGCCAGCAGCCAAGAGGTTGGCCAGGGGGGAAACAATGAGCAGTTCTTC.